This T cell receptor (beta chain) was found in a study of blood T cells in healthy people across ages. It was with a sample-barcoded 5' primer and a J-beta primer mix that a second PCR of roughly 7 to 12 cycles was run. TCRdb ran MiXCR on the 5' RACE reads and lists one entry per CDR3 protein. The sample lists 450,000 to 650,000 distinct CDR3 sequences, more than 20% occurring once. Trimming pared 0 bases from V and 10 bases from J, leaving 10 bases between. The CDR3 runs 14 residues. The V gene's germline CDR1 is SGHVS and CDR2 FNYEAQ. These same data were also listed under a study on T cells of mothers and their children. In that study: Healthy Caucasian mothers, a few in number, and their six children were the donors. Each child contributed 3.1 million or so TCR beta CDR3 reads, while each mother contributed over 8.5 million.

Sample: blood. The chain links TRBV7-6 to TRBJ1-6; D gene ambiguous. The clonotype originates from a boy between 10 and 17 years old in good health. This CDR3 is CASSLALERSPLHF. CDR3 bases: TGTGCCAGCAGCTTAGCGCTTGAGCGGTCACCCCTCCACTTT. Full variable domain (outside the CDR3, taken from reference TRBV7-6 and TRBJ1-6): GAGVSQSPRYKVTKRGQDVALRCDPISGHVSLYWYRQALGQGPEFLTYFNYEAQQDKSGLPNDRFSAERPEGSISTLTIQRTEQRDSAMYRCASSLALERSPLHFGNGTRLTVT.